A single sample is the source of the 31 T cell receptor beta chains below, sequenced in a study of blood T cell repertoires in COVID-19. The repertoire was sequenced with immunoSEQ multiplex PCR; TCRdb's copy has only in-frame clones and lacks some. This table has tens of thousands of clones, about four fifths appearing once. The specimen was PBMCs or T cells enriched from blood (not recorded which). These receptor sequences come from a woman aged 40 to 50 with acute COVID-19.

The gene calls are TRBV28 and TRBJ2-5; D might be TRBD1 (5 bases). Germline CDR1 reads MDHEN; CDR2 reads SYDVKM. The ends were cut back, 5 bases at V and 2 bases at J, with 12 bases in the middle. The length of the CDR3 is 14 residues. The DNA of the CDR3 is TGTGCCAGCAGTCCCCCAGGGCCGCAAGAGACCCAGTACTTC. This encodes CASSPPGPQETQYF.

The chain is built from TRBV19 and TRBJ1-4; perhaps TRBD1 as D (5 bases). V gave up 5 bases and J gave up 8 bases, with 21 bases separating them. Germline values: CDR1 LNHDA, CDR2 SQIVND (reference sequence). The CDR3 runs to 16 residues. CDR3 nucleotides: TGTGCCAGTAGTCTCCGCGGCGGGGCCTCGGGGGAAAAACTGTTTTTT. This gives the protein CASSLRGGASGEKLFF.

This chain uses TRBV5-4 with TRBJ2-7; 11 bases line up with TRBD1. CDR3 length: 14 residues. In germline, CDR1 is SGHNT, CDR2 YYREEE (reference sequence). J lost 4 bases, V lost 3 bases, and 3 bases had no gene match. CDR3 protein: CASSYGQGAYEQYF. CDR3 DNA: TGTGCCAGCAGCTACGGACAGGGGGCTTACGAGCAGTACTTC.

This clone appeared once. The chain has TRBV23-1 and TRBJ1-2; D remains unclear. TRBV23-1 is flagged as an ORF with uncertain function. Trimming removed 4 bases from V and 8 bases from J, with 11 bases in between. The CDR3 loop spans 12 amino acids. Written as DNA, the CDR3 is TGCGCCAGCAGTCCCAACGGGGTCGGCTACACCTTC. Translated, it gives CASSPNGVGYTF.

This chain connects TRBV20-1 to TRBJ2-7; possible D gene TRBD2, 6 bases. The CDR3 sequence is 13 residues long. From germline, CDR1 is DFQATT and CDR2 SNEGSKA (reference sequence). V was cut by 3 bases and J by 0 bases, with 9 bases left in between. In DNA form, the CDR3 reads TGCAGTGCTAGTGCGGGGAGCTCCTACGAGCAGTACGTC. Protein: CSASAGSSYEQYV.

V is TRBV14 and J is TRBJ1-6; D not certain. Per germline, CDR1 SGHDN and CDR2 FVKESK. This CDR3 spans 15 amino acids. The V gene lost 0 bases and the J gene lost 10 bases, with 13 bases spanning the gap. The CDR3 sequence: CASSQERQVQSPLHF. DNA of the CDR3: TGTGCCAGCAGCCAAGAACGTCAGGTCCAATCACCCCTCCACTTT. Filled out from reference TRBV14 and TRBJ1-6, the complete variable domain reads EAGVTQFPSHSVIEKGQTVTLRCDPISGHDNLYWYRRVMGKEIKFLLHFVKESKQDESGMPNNRFLAERTGGTYSTLKVQPAELEDSGVYFCASSQERQVQSPLHFGNGTRLTVT.

The gene calls are TRBV7-9 and TRBJ2-1; 10 nucleotides match TRBD1. The CDR3 has 15 amino acids. In germline, CDR1 is SEHNR, CDR2 FQNEAQ (reference sequence). Trimming at V came to 5 bases and at J to 4 bases, leaving 5 bases not matched to a gene. The CDR3 sequence: CASSKTGGLYNEQFF. CDR3 DNA: TGTGCCAGCAGCAAGACAGGGGGCCTATACAATGAGCAGTTCTTC.

The rearrangement uses TRBV15 and TRBJ1-3; tentative D call: TRBD1 (6 bases). The germline CDR1 and CDR2 sequences are LNHNV and YYDKDF (reference sequence). Between the trimmed V and J ends, which lost 0 bases and 2 bases, there was a span of 11 bases. The CDR3 runs 16 residues. The CDR3: CATSRELAGAGNTIYF. The CDR3, as DNA: TGTGCCACCAGCAGAGAATTGGCAGGGGCTGGAAACACCATATATTTT. The full variable domain, in which reference TRBV15 and TRBJ1-3 provide the parts outside the CDR3, is DAMVIQNPRYQVTQFGKPVTLSCSQTLNHNVMYWYQQKSSQAPKLLFHYYDKDFNNEADTPDNFQSRRPNTSFCFLDIRSPGLGDTAMYLCATSRELAGAGNTIYFGEGSWLTVV.

V usage is TRBV9 and J usage is TRBJ2-1, with TRBD2 matching 10 bases. The CDR3 runs 14 residues. The V and J ends lost 3 bases and 7 bases, in that order; junction bases with no gene match: 4. The germline V gene encodes CDR1 SGDLS and CDR2 YYNGEE. The CDR3 nucleotides read TGTGCCAGCAGCGAGAGCGGGAGGGCTAATGAGCAGTTCTTC. It translates to CASSESGRANEQFF.

Turning to this clone: The germline gene is not matched at one end of the junction; a read error may be the cause. The rearrangement joins TRBV13 to TRBJ1-2; 7 positions agree with TRBD1. Germline values: CDR1 PRHDT, CDR2 FYEKMQ (reference sequence). This CDR3 region has 14 residues. CDR3 coding DNA: TGTGCCAGCAGTTTAGGGACAGCTAACTATGGCTACACCTTC. This translates into CASSLGTANYGYTF. The whole variable domain, filled in from reference TRBV13 and TRBJ1-2, reads AAGVIQSPRHLIKEKRETATLKCYPIPRHDTVYWYQQGPGQDPQFLISFYEKMQSDKGSIPDRFSAQQFSDYHSELNMSSLELGDSALYFCASSLGTANYGYTFGSGTRLTVV.

This chain joins TRBV7-8 and TRBJ1-4, with D unresolved. Trimming took 1 base from V and 8 from J, leaving 17 bases between them. This CDR3 comprises 16 residues. CDR1 SGHVS and CDR2 FQNEAQ come from the germline V gene. The CDR3 here is CASSLGAGARGEKLFF. The CDR3 coding sequence is TGTGCCAGCAGCTTAGGGGCGGGTGCGAGAGGGGAAAAACTGTTTTTT. The full variable domain, rest sourced from reference TRBV7-8 and TRBJ1-4, is GAGVSQSPRYKVAKRGQDVALRCDPISGHVSLFWYQQALGQGPEFLTYFQNEAQLDKSGLPSDRFFAERPEGSVSTLKIQRTQQEDSAVYLCASSLGAGARGEKLFFGSGTQLSVL.

The chain employs TRBV19 and TRBJ1-2, with D perhaps matching TRBD1 (6 bases). The germline CDR1 and CDR2 sequences are LNHDA and SQIVND (reference sequence). There are 15 residues in the CDR3. V shed 3 bases and J shed 3 bases, with 14 bases lying between them. CDR3 nucleotides: TGTGCCAGTAGTATGAGGACAGATCGCTACTATGGCTACACCTTC. As protein: CASSMRTDRYYGYTF.

V and J are TRBV11-3 and TRBJ2-7, with TRBD2 as a possible D gene (6 bases). Germline lookup yields CDR1 SGHNT and CDR2 YENEEA. The CDR3 is 13 amino acids. V lost 5 bases and J lost 2, with 10 bases in between. CDR3: CASSRGATYEQYF. The DNA of the CDR3 is TGTGCCAGCAGCCGCGGGGCGACCTACGAGCAGTACTTC.

The chain links TRBV3-1 (or the pseudogene TRBV3-2) to TRBJ2-2; 10 bases line up with TRBD1. After removal of 1 base from V and 3 bases from J, the junction contained 11 bases not matched to a gene. The CDR3 covers 19 residues. Germline values: CDR1 LGHDT, CDR2 YNNKEL (reference sequence). DNA of the CDR3: TGTGCCAGCAGCCAAGTCGCCGGGACAGGGGTGTTTGACACCGGGGAGCTGTTTTTT. The encoded protein is CASSQVAGTGVFDTGELFF.

The chain combines TRBV5-1 with TRBJ2-7; weak D call: TRBD1 (5 bases). Germline CDR1 SGHRS, CDR2 YFSETQ. The CDR3 length is 13 residues. The V gene lost 0 bases and the J gene lost 2 bases, with 6 bases spanning the gap. DNA of the CDR3: TGCGCCAGCAGCTTGGGGACAACCTACGAGCAGTACTTC. Amino acid sequence: CASSLGTTYEQYF. Full variable domain (missing parts from reference TRBV5-1 and TRBJ2-7): KAGVTQTPRYLIKTRGQQVTLSCSPISGHRSVSWYQQTPGQGLQFLFEYFSETQRNKGNFPGRFSGRQFSNSRSEMNVSTLELGDSALYLCASSLGTTYEQYFGPGTRLTVT.

This chain connects TRBV3-1 (or the pseudogene TRBV3-2) to TRBJ2-5; 7 bases fit TRBD2. Germline values: CDR1 LGHDT, CDR2 YNNKEL (reference sequence). V dropped 3 bases and J dropped 5; count of bases not matched to a gene: 6. The CDR3 sequence is 14 residues long. The CDR3, as DNA: TGTGCCAGCAGCCACCTGGGGAGGGTGGAGACCCAGTACTTC. The encoded protein is CASSHLGRVETQYF.

V is TRBV2 and J is TRBJ1-3; 8 bases fit TRBD1. CDR3 length: 22 residues. CDR1 is SNHLY and CDR2 is FYNNEI in the germline V gene. The ends lost 1 base at V and 1 base at J; junction bases unmatched: 21. This CDR3 is CASSEERDTGQATKRSGNTIYF. The CDR3 region has the DNA TGTGCCAGCAGTGAAGAAAGAGATACGGGACAGGCTACCAAAAGATCTGGAAACACCATATATTTT.

The gene calls are TRBV2 and TRBJ1-5; 9 bases are a match to TRBD1. CDR1 and CDR2 (germline): SNHLY, FYNNEI. The CDR3 contains 15 residues. Losses at the gene ends were 8 bases for V and 9 bases for J; bases not matched to a gene: 14. Here the CDR3 reads CASEGQGSPERPQHF. The CDR3 DNA reads TGTGCCAGCGAAGGACAGGGGTCTCCTGAGAGGCCCCAGCATTTT.

The chain couples TRBV29-1 to TRBJ2-1; TRBD1 agrees at 8 bases. After removal of 6 bases from V and 8 bases from J, the junction contained 6 bases not matched to a gene. The CDR3 is 12 residues long. Germline values: CDR1 SQVTM, CDR2 ANQGSEA. For the CDR3, the DNA is TGCAGCGTATCGACAGGGGTTGATGAGCAGTTCTTC. It encodes CSVSTGVDEQFF.

The rearrangement uses TRBV29-1 and TRBJ1-2; D might be TRBD1 (5 bases). CDR1 and CDR2 (germline): SQVTM, ANQGSEA. The V and J ends lost 0 bases and 5 bases respectively, with 13 bases between them. The CDR3 covers 14 residues. This CDR3 is CSVEDLGRVYGYTF. CDR3 DNA: TGCAGCGTTGAAGATCTTGGCAGGGTTTATGGCTACACCTTC. Variable domain in full (rest from reference TRBV29-1 and TRBJ1-2): SAVISQKPSRDICQRGTSLTIQCQVDSQVTMMFWYRQQPGQSLTLIATANQGSEATYESGFVIDKFPISRPNLTFSTLTVSNMSPEDSSIYLCSVEDLGRVYGYTFGSGTRLTVV.

V and J are TRBV24-1 and TRBJ1-1; maybe TRBD1 (6 bases). Germline V lookup: CDR1 KGHDR, CDR2 SFDVKD. V was clipped by 3 bases and J by 7 bases, with 14 bases between them. This CDR3 has 14 amino acids. Written as DNA, the CDR3 is TGTGCCACCAGTGATGACGGCAGGGGTGGTGAAGCTTTCTTT. Amino acid sequence: CATSDDGRGGEAFF.

The chain joins TRBV14 to TRBJ1-6, with 7 bases matching TRBD1. The germline gives CDR1 SGHDN, CDR2 FVKESK. This CDR3 is built from 14 residues. Trimming took 2 bases from V and 10 from J; bases not matched to a gene: 5. The CDR3 region has the DNA TGTGCCAGCAGCCAAAACAGGGGTGGATCACCCCTCCACTTT. The encoded protein is CASSQNRGGSPLHF.

The chain employs TRBV29-1 and TRBJ2-5; TRBD1 aligns across 7 bases. The trim removed 2 bases at V and 7 bases at J, leaving 10 bases unmatched. This CDR3 is built from 14 residues. Looked up from germline, CDR1 is SQVTM and CDR2 is ANQGSEA. CDR3 amino acids: CSVETRQGRSTQYF. Here the CDR3 DNA reads TGCAGCGTTGAAACCCGACAGGGAAGGTCGACCCAGTACTTC.

The J gene is TRBJ2-2, the V gene TRBV19; TRBD1 agrees at 7 bases. Germline CDR1 and CDR2: LNHDA and SQIVND (reference sequence). The CDR3 is made up of 15 amino acids. V shed 4 bases, J shed 4 bases, and the junction held 6 bases outside the gene matches. The CDR3: CASSNTGASTGELFF. The CDR3 coding sequence is TGTGCCAGTAGTAATACAGGGGCCAGCACCGGGGAGCTGTTTTTT.

The rearrangement joins TRBV4-2 to TRBJ2-2; 13 bases line up with TRBD2. Germline V gives CDR1 LGHNA, CDR2 YNFKEQ. J was trimmed by 8 bases and V by 0 bases; bases with no gene match: 6. The CDR3 runs 17 residues. CDR3: CASSQEGLAGPGGELFF. CDR3 nucleotides: TGTGCCAGCAGCCAAGAGGGACTAGCGGGGCCTGGGGGGGAGCTGTTTTTT.

V is TRBV19 and J is TRBJ2-3, with TRBD1 as a possible D gene (5 bases). The germline V gene encodes CDR1 LNHDA and CDR2 SQIVND (reference sequence). The ends were cut back, 4 bases at V and 2 bases at J, with 10 bases in the middle. This CDR3 has 14 amino acids. CDR3 nucleotides: TGTGCCAGTAGTAAACTCAGGGACACAGATACGCAGTATTTT. This gives the protein CASSKLRDTDTQYF.

This chain connects TRBV5-5 to TRBJ2-1; D is possibly TRBD2 (7 bases). The CDR3 loop spans 16 amino acids. Germline CDR1 SGHKS, CDR2 YYEKEE (reference sequence). V gave up 1 base and J gave up 6 bases, with 17 bases separating them. This CDR3 reads CASSLLGGDSSNEQFF. CDR3 DNA: TGTGCCAGCAGCTTGTTAGGGGGGGATTCTTCCAATGAGCAGTTCTTC. Full variable domain (rest looked up from reference TRBV5-5 and TRBJ2-1): DAGVTQSPTHLIKTRGQQVTLRCSPISGHKSVSWYQQVLGQGPQFIFQYYEKEERGRGNFPDRFSARQFPNYSSELNVNALLLGDSALYLCASSLLGGDSSNEQFFGPGTRLTVL.

V is TRBV7-2 and J is TRBJ2-2; maybe TRBD2 (5 bases). Germline CDR1 and CDR2: SGHTA and FQGNSA. CDR3 length: 15 residues. Trimming stripped 3 bases from V and 5 bases from J, with 13 bases between. CDR3 loop: CASSLGETRTGELFF. DNA of the CDR3: TGTGCCAGCAGCTTGGGAGAAACACGGACCGGGGAGCTGTTTTTT.

The rearrangement uses TRBV19 and TRBJ1-2; 10 nucleotides agree with TRBD1. There are 15 residues in the CDR3. V lost 5 bases and J lost 2; bases outside the gene matches: 5. Germline values: CDR1 LNHDA, CDR2 SQIVND (reference sequence). CDR3: CASSLTGGGNYGYTF. The CDR3, as DNA: TGTGCCAGTAGTTTGACAGGGGGCGGCAACTATGGCTACACCTTC.

The V gene is TRBV2, the J gene TRBJ2-2, with D possibly being TRBD2 (6 bases). This CDR3 region has 16 residues. Germline V CDR1 and CDR2: SNHLY, FYNNEI. Trimming removed 7 bases at V and 0 bases at J, with 15 bases between. Written as DNA, the CDR3 is TGTGCCAGCACCCAAGAGGGACTCCCGAACACCGGGGAGCTGTTTTTT. This sequence encodes CASTQEGLPNTGELFF.

V is TRBV5-1 and J is TRBJ2-7; D possibly corresponds to TRBD1 (6 bases). CDR1 is SGHRS, CDR2 YFSETQ, per germline. The V end lost 4 bases, the J end lost 0 bases, and 8 bases lay between the germline ends. The CDR3 extends over 13 amino acids. The CDR3 is CASSRDTSYEQYF. CDR3 sequence (DNA): TGCGCCAGCAGCCGGGACACCTCCTACGAGCAGTACTTC.